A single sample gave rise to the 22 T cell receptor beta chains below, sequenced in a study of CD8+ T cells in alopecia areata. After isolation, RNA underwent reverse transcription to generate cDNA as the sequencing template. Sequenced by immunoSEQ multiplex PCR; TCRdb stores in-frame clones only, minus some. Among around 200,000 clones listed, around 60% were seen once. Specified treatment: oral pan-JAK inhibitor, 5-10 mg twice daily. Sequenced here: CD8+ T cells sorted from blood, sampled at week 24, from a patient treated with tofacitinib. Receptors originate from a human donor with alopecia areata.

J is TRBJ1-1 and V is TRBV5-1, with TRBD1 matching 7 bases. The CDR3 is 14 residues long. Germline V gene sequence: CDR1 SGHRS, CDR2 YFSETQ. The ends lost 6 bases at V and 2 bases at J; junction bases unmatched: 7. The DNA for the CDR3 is TGCGCCAGCACGGCAGGGGGATTAAACACTGAAGCTTTCTTT. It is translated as CASTAGGLNTEAFF.

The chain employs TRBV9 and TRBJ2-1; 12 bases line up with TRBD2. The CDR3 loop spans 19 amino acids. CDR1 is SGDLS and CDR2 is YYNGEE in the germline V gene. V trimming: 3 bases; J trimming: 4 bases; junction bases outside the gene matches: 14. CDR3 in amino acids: CASSGENTLAGGKYNEQFF. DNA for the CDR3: TGTGCCAGCAGCGGGGAAAACACACTAGCGGGGGGAAAATACAATGAGCAGTTCTTC.

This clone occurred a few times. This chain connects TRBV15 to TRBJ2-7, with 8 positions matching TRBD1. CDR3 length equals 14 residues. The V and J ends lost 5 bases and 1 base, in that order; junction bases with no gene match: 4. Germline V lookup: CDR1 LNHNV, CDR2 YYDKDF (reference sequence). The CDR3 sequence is CATSYDRGSYEQYF. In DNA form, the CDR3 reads TGTGCCACCAGCTACGACAGGGGTTCCTACGAGCAGTACTTC.

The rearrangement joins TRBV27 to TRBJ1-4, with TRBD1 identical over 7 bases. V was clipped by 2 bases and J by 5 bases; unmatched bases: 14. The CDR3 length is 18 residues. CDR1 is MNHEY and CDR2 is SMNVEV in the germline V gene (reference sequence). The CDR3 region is CASSLLPPGTATNEKLFF. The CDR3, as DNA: TGTGCCAGCAGTTTACTTCCACCCGGGACAGCTACGAATGAAAAACTGTTTTTT. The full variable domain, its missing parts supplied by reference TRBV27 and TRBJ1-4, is EAQVTQNPRYLITVTGKKLTVTCSQNMNHEYMSWYRQDPGLGLRQIYYSMNVEVTDKGDVPEGYKVSRKEKRNFPLILESPSPNQTSLYFCASSLLPPGTATNEKLFFGSGTQLSVL.

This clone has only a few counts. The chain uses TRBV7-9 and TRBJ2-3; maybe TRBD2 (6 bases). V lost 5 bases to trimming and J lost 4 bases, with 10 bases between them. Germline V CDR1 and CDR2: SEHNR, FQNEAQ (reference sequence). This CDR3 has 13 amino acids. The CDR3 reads CASSPGLSDTQYF. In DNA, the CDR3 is TGTGCCAGCAGCCCGGGACTGTCAGATACGCAGTATTTT.

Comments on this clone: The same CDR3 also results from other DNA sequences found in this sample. CDR3 coding DNA: TGTGCCTGGAGTGAGGGGGGGAGTCAGCCCCAGCATTTT. Translation gives CAWSEGGSQPQHF. The rearrangement uses TRBV30 and TRBJ1-5, with D possibly TRBD1 on 6 matching bases. Germline values: CDR1 GTSNPN, CDR2 SVGIG (reference sequence). The CDR3 totals 13 residues. The V and J ends lost 1 base and 6 bases respectively, with 10 bases between them.

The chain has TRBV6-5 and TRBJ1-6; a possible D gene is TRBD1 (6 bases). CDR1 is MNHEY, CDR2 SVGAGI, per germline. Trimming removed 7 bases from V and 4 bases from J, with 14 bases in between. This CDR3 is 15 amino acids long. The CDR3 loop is CASISLDSYNSPLHF. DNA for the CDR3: TGTGCCAGCATTTCGTTGGACAGTTATAATTCACCCCTCCACTTT.

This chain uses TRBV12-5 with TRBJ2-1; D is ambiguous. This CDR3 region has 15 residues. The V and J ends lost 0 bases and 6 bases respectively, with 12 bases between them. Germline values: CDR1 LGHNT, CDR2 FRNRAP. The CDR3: CASGLVLGDLNEQFF. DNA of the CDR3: TGTGCTAGTGGTTTGGTACTGGGCGATCTCAATGAGCAGTTCTTC. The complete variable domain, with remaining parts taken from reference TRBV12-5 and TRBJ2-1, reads DARVTQTPRHKVTEMGQEVTMRCQPILGHNTVFWYRQTMMQGLELLAYFRNRAPLDDSGMPKDRFSAEMPDATLATLKIQPSEPRDSAVYFCASGLVLGDLNEQFFGPGTRLTVL.

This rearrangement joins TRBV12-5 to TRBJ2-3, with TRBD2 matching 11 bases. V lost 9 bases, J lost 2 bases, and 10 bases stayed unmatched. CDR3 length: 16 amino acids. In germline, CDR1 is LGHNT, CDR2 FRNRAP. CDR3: CASSKLAGDDTDTQYF. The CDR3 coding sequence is TGTGCTAGCTCCAAACTAGCGGGGGATGACACAGATACGCAGTATTTT.

The CDR3 nucleotides are TGTGCCAGCAGCGTAGGGACAGGGGGCAATCAGCCCCAGCATTTT. Its protein product is CASSVGTGGNQPQHF. The chain is built from TRBV9 and TRBJ1-5; 9 nucleotides agree with TRBD1. The CDR3 length is 15 residues. V lost 0 bases and J lost 2; bases outside the gene matches: 0. In germline, CDR1 is SGDLS, CDR2 YYNGEE.

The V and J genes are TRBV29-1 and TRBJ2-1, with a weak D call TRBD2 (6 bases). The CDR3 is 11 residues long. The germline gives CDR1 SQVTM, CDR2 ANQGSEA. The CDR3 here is CTGGEYNEQFF. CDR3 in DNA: TGCACCGGCGGGGAGTACAATGAGCAGTTCTTC.

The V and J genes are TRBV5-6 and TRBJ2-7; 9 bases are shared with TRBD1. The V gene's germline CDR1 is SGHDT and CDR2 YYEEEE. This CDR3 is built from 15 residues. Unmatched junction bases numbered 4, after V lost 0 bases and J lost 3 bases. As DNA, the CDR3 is TGTGCCAGCAGCTTGGCCTGGGACAGGGTCTACGAGCAGTACTTC. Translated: CASSLAWDRVYEQYF. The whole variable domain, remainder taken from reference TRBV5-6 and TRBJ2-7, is DAGVTQSPTHLIKTRGQQVTLRCSPKSGHDTVSWYQQALGQGPQFIFQYYEEEERQRGNFPDRFSGHQFPNYSSELNVNALLLGDSALYLCASSLAWDRVYEQYFGPGTRLTVT.

The CDR3 loop is CASSLGAGTGYEQYF. The CDR3 bases are TGCGCCAGCAGCTTGGGGGCCGGAACCGGCTACGAGCAGTACTTC. This chain connects TRBV5-1 to TRBJ2-7; no clear D. V lost 0 bases and J 3 bases, leaving 13 bases between the germline ends. CDR3 size: 15 residues. Looked up from germline, CDR1 is SGHRS and CDR2 is YFSETQ.

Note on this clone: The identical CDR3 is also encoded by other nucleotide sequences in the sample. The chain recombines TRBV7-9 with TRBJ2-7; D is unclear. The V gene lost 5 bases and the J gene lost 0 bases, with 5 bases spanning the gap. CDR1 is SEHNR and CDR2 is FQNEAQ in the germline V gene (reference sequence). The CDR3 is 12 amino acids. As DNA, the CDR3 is TGTGCCAGCAGCACAAGCTCCTACGAGCAGTACTTC. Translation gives CASSTSSYEQYF.

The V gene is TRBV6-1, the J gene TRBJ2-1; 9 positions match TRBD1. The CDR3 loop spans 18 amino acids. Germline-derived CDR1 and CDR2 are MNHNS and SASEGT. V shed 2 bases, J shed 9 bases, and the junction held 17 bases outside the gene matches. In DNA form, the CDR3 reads TGTGCCAGCAGTGAATGGAGGTCCGGGGACAGGGAATGGGGTGAGCAGTTCTTC. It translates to CASSEWRSGDREWGEQFF.

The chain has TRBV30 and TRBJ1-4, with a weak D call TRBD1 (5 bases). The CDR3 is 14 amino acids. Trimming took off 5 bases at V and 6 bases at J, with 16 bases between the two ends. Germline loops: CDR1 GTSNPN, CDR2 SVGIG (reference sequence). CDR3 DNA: TGTGCCTGGGAGCCGATCGGGGGGGATGAAAAACTGTTTTTT. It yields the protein CAWEPIGGDEKLFF.

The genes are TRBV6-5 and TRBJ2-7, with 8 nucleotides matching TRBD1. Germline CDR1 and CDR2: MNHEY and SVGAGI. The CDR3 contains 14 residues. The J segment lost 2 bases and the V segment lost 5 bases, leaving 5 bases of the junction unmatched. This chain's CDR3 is CASSQDRAAYEQYF. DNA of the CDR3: TGTGCCAGCAGTCAGGACAGGGCCGCCTACGAGCAGTACTTC.

CDR3 sequence: CASKHGGENIQYF. The CDR3 region has the DNA TGTGCCAGCAAACACGGAGGGGAAAACATTCAGTACTTC. The V and J genes are TRBV6-5 and TRBJ2-4; D might be TRBD2 (6 bases). Trimming pared 7 bases from V and 5 bases from J, leaving 12 bases between. The CDR3 contains 13 residues. CDR1 and CDR2 from the germline V gene are MNHEY and SVGAGI.

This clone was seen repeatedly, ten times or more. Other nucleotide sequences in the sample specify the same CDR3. The CDR3 coding sequence is TGTGCCTGGAGTGGGGGGTCTAATCAGCCCCAGCATTTT. It yields the protein CAWSGGSNQPQHF. This chain connects TRBV30 to TRBJ1-5; D perhaps matches TRBD1 (5 bases). The V end lost 1 base, the J end lost 4 bases, and 8 bases lay between the germline ends. This CDR3 is built from 13 residues. Germline V gene data show CDR1 as GTSNPN and CDR2 as SVGIG (reference sequence).

The CDR3, as DNA: TGTGCCATATCATCGACAGATAGCAATCAGCCCCAGCATTTT. Translation: CAISSTDSNQPQHF. The chain recombines TRBV10-3 with TRBJ1-5; TRBD1 might be the D (5 bases). CDR1 is ENHRY, CDR2 SYGVKD, per germline. The CDR3 loop spans 14 amino acids. V dropped 9 bases and J dropped 0 bases, with 12 bases sitting between them.

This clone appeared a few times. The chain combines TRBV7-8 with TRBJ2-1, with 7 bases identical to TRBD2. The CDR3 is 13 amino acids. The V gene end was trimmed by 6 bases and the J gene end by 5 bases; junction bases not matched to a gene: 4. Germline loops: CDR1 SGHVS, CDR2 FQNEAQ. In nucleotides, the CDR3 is TGTGCCAGCAGGCCCACTAGCGACAATGAGCAGTTCTTC. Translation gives CASRPTSDNEQFF.

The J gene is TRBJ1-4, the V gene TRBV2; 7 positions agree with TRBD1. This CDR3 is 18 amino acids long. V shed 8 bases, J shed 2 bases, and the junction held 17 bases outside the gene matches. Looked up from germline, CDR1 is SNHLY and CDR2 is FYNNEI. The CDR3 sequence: CASHFTRQGVATNEKLFF. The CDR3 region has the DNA TGTGCCAGCCACTTTACTCGACAGGGCGTAGCGACTAATGAAAAACTGTTTTTT.